This T cell receptor (beta chain) emerged from a study of T cells in Graves' hyperthyroidism and ophthalmopathy. Study results and limitations: Blood also held most thyroid clonotypes expanded beyond 0.001.

Under 3 months was the duration of disease in ophthalmopathy patients, who also had a Clinical Activity Score of at least 3 and a NOSPECS grade of at least 4. Diagnoses were established using clinical symptoms, serum thyroxine and TRAb, thyroid ultrasound and orbital computed tomography. The germline gives CDR1 DFQATT, CDR2 SNEGSKA (reference sequence). The CDR3 consists of 11 residues. The V end was cut by 6 bases, the J end by 6 bases, with 9 bases between. This clonotype has ten or more counts. Its specificity is unknown. RNA transcripts were the template for amplifying TCR beta CDR3 regions. A first-round RT-PCR of the TCR CDR3 used the HTBI primer set. Using its own MiXCR run on the multiplex PCR reads, TCRdb lists one record per CDR3 protein. Of some 270,000 distinct CDR3 sequences in the sample, approximately 23% were seen once.

Sequenced material: blood. V is TRBV20-1 and J is TRBJ2-1, with no clear D. The receptor's source is a middle-aged woman with Graves' ophthalmopathy. The CDR3, as DNA: TGCAGTGCGTCGCACCCCAATGAGCAGTTCTTC. This encodes CSASHPNEQFF.